Listed here are 10 T cell receptor beta chains from one sample, sequenced in a study of shared clonotypes between healthy human individuals. Only CD45RO-negative cells positively selected for CCR7 counted as naive CD8 cells, so terminally differentiated effector memory CD45RA+ cells were excluded. TCRdb keeps only in-frame clones here, not all; method: immunoSEQ multiplex PCR. The data contain hundreds of thousands of clones, approximately 96% of them seen just once; the ten biggest clones take up more than 0.085%. Sequences were obtained from naive CD8+ T cells sorted from blood. These receptors came from a young woman in good health.

This rearrangement joins TRBV28 to TRBJ2-1; D not certain. Trimming left V 3 bases short and J 0 bases short, with 15 bases between. The CDR3 sequence is 17 residues long. Germline CDR1 reads MDHEN; CDR2 reads SYDVKM. The CDR3 here is CASSFPPRVPSYNEQFF. The CDR3 DNA reads as TGTGCCAGCAGTTTTCCCCCACGTGTCCCCTCCTACAATGAGCAGTTCTTC.

Only one count was recorded for this clone. V is TRBV28 and J is TRBJ2-3; D gene unclear. The CDR3 runs to 15 residues. Germline assignment: CDR1 MDHEN and CDR2 SYDVKM. The ends were cut back, 0 bases at V and 3 bases at J, with 10 bases in the middle. Written as DNA, the CDR3 is TGTGCCAGCAGTTTATGGGTTGTAGGGACAGATACGCAGTATTTT. It yields the protein CASSLWVVGTDTQYF.

The J gene is TRBJ2-7, the V gene TRBV28, with TRBD2 identical over 9 bases. The CDR3 loop spans 16 amino acids. Per germline, CDR1 MDHEN and CDR2 SYDVKM. V lost 7 bases, J lost 2 bases, and 12 bases stayed unmatched. CDR3 residues: CASNHPSGMGTYEQYF. The CDR3 DNA follows: TGTGCCAGCAACCACCCTAGCGGGATGGGAACCTACGAGCAGTACTTC.

This chain uses TRBV9 with TRBJ1-1; TRBD1 might be the D (5 bases). The CDR3 has 14 residues. Germline V gene sequence: CDR1 SGDLS, CDR2 YYNGEE. The V end lost 3 bases, the J end lost 1 base, and 10 bases lay between the germline ends. The CDR3 DNA sequence: TGTGCCAGCAGCGCCGGACACCAGAACACTGAAGCTTTCTTT. Amino acids: CASSAGHQNTEAFF.

The chain is built from TRBV5-1 and TRBJ2-5; D is possibly TRBD1 (5 bases). V was shortened by 0 bases and J by 5 bases, with 11 bases between the two germline ends. Germline V CDR1 and CDR2: SGHRS, YFSETQ. This CDR3 contains 14 residues. CDR3 in amino acids: CASSLVGSGETQYF. In DNA form, the CDR3 reads TGCGCCAGCAGCTTGGTCGGGTCAGGGGAGACCCAGTACTTC.

This clone came up once. This chain uses TRBV10-3 with TRBJ2-3; D gene uncertain. Germline CDR1 ENHRY, CDR2 SYGVKD. This CDR3 comprises 14 residues. V lost 3 bases, J lost 2 bases, and 9 bases lay in between. The CDR3 DNA reads as TGTGCCATCAGTGATGTGACCAACACAGATACGCAGTATTTT. It translates to CAISDVTNTDTQYF.

The chain carries TRBV7-3 and TRBJ1-5, with no clear D. Germline loops: CDR1 SGHTA, CDR2 FQGTGA. The CDR3 contains 12 residues. The V and J ends lost 3 bases and 6 bases respectively, with 6 bases between them. In DNA form, the CDR3 reads TGTGCCAGCAGCTTTCTGTGTCAGCCCCAGCATTTT. This gives the protein CASSFLCQPQHF.

This sequence joins TRBV2 and TRBJ2-7; a weak D match, TRBD1 (6 bases). There are 12 residues in the CDR3. The V gene's germline CDR1 is SNHLY and CDR2 FYNNEI. Trimming took 6 bases from V and 2 from J, leaving 8 bases between them. CDR3 loop: CASRDSAYEQYF. The CDR3, as DNA: TGTGCCAGCAGGGACAGTGCCTACGAGCAGTACTTC.

J is TRBJ2-7 and V is TRBV11-2, with 8 positions matching TRBD2. Trimming removed 6 bases from V and 7 bases from J; junction bases left unmatched: 14. CDR3 length: 15 amino acids. The germline V gene has CDR1 SGHAT and CDR2 FQNNGV. This chain's CDR3 is CASSLSGSDSWEQYF. In nucleotides, the CDR3 is TGTGCCAGCAGTCTCAGCGGGAGCGATTCTTGGGAGCAGTACTTC.

The V gene is TRBV5-1, the J gene TRBJ1-1, with D hard to call. Trimming cost V 6 bases and J 6 bases, with 9 bases left between them. The CDR3 sequence is 11 residues long. Germline V gene sequence: CDR1 SGHRS, CDR2 YFSETQ. CDR3 residues: CASKEAAEAFF. The CDR3 DNA reads TGCGCCAGCAAGGAGGCAGCTGAAGCTTTCTTT.